Given below is one TCR beta chain in context. The sequenced patients had an expansion of CD8+CD57+ cells seen by flow cytometry. The data were taken from a study of CD8+CD57+ T cells in acquired aplastic anemia. As for the study in general: Sorting CD4+ and CD8+ cells gave DNA averaging approximately 3 ug.

TCR beta VDJ and CDR3 were profiled, and genomic DNA was the template. TCRdb redid the calling of the reads with MiXCR, one entry per CDR3 protein. The sample holds roughly 180,000 distinct CDR3 sequences, roughly 50% seen once. Sequencing input: sorted CD4+, CD8+, or CD8+CD57+ T cells (not recorded which) from PBMCs. This TCR was recovered from a human donor with aplastic anemia.

The CDR3, as DNA: TGCAGTGCTAGAGCCCGAGGGCATGGCTACACCTTC. The encoded protein is CSARARGHGYTF. J is TRBJ1-2 and V is TRBV20-1, with D unresolved. Germline loops: CDR1 DFQATT, CDR2 SNEGSKA (reference sequence). The CDR3 is 12 amino acids. V lost 1 base to trimming and J lost 6 bases, with 9 bases between them.